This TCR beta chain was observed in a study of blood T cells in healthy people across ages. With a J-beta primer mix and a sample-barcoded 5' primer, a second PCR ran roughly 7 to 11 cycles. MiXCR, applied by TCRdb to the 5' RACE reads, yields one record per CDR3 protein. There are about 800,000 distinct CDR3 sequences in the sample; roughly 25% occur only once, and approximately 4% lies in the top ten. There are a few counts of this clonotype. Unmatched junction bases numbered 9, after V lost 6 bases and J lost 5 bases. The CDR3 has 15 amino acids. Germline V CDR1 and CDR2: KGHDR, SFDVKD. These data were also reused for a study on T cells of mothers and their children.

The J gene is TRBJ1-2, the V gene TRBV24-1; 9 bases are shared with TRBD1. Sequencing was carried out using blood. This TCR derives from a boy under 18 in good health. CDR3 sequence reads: CATSPGGTGTYGYTF. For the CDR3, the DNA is TGTGCCACCAGTCCGGGAGGGACAGGGACTTATGGCTACACCTTC.